One and the same sample provided the 28 T cell receptor beta chains below, sequenced in a study of blood T cells in healthy people across ages. Through a sample-barcoded 5' primer and a J-beta primer mix, a second PCR was run for about 6 to 11 cycles. TCRdb reanalysed the 5' RACE reads using MiXCR and keeps one entry per CDR3 protein. The repertoire has approximately 1.5 million distinct CDR3 sequences, almost 35% of them found once; the top ten carry 10% to 12%. Sequences were obtained from blood. All receptors derive from a woman under 40 in good health.

The DNA for the CDR3 is TGCAGCTCCGCCGGCGGCCTTAGGAACACTGAAGCTTTCTTT. Amino acid sequence: CSSAGGLRNTEAFF. This chain joins TRBV29-1 and TRBJ1-1, with D uncertain. CDR1 and CDR2 from the germline V gene are SQVTM and ANQGSEA. The CDR3 has 14 residues. V shed 8 bases and J shed 1 base, with 17 bases lying between them.

With respect to this clonotype: One base away lies a much larger clone, so this may be a sequencing read error. The chain joins TRBV20-1 to TRBJ1-1; D is ambiguous. Germline V gene lookup returns CDR1 DFQATT and CDR2 SNEGSKA (reference sequence). Trimming cost V 2 bases and J 2 bases, with 3 bases left between them. The CDR3 covers 11 residues. The CDR3 loop reads CSARHNTEAFF. CDR3 coding DNA: TGCAGTGCTAGACATAACACTGAAGCTTTCTTT.

In its sample, this clonotype was seen a few times. V is TRBV20-1 and J is TRBJ1-2, with 9 nucleotides matching TRBD1. This CDR3 contains 15 residues. V was clipped by 0 bases and J by 3 bases; unmatched bases: 5. CDR1 DFQATT and CDR2 SNEGSKA come from the germline V gene (reference sequence). The CDR3 region is CSARDARQGDYGYTF. Here the CDR3 DNA reads TGCAGTGCTAGAGATGCCAGACAGGGGGACTATGGCTACACCTTC.

A few counts support this clonotype. The rearrangement joins TRBV27 to TRBJ1-2; D possibly corresponds to TRBD1 (5 bases). The CDR3 loop spans 15 amino acids. V was shortened by 6 bases and J by 3 bases, with 17 bases between the two germline ends. Germline values: CDR1 MNHEY, CDR2 SMNVEV (reference sequence). CDR3 residues: CASSSGALSYYGYTF. Written as DNA, the CDR3 is TGTGCCAGCAGCTCCGGGGCCCTCTCATACTATGGCTACACCTTC.

The genes are TRBV27 and TRBJ2-1; the D gene is possibly TRBD2 (6 bases). This CDR3 is built from 13 residues. V was cut by 8 bases and J by 7 bases, with 15 bases left in between. Germline V CDR1 and CDR2: MNHEY, SMNVEV (reference sequence). The CDR3 sequence is CASGDGGVNEQFF. The DNA for the CDR3 is TGTGCCAGCGGTGACGGCGGGGTGAATGAGCAGTTCTTC.

This clonotype was seen only a few times. J is TRBJ2-3 and V is TRBV7-6; tentatively, D is TRBD2 (6 bases). Trimming removed 5 bases at V and 6 bases at J, with 27 bases between. The V gene's germline CDR1 is SGHVS and CDR2 FNYEAQ. The CDR3 length is 18 residues. The CDR3 region is CASSHLGAEDYRVDTQYF. The CDR3 DNA reads as TGTGCCAGCAGCCACCTTGGGGCAGAGGACTACCGGGTTGATACGCAGTATTTT. Full variable domain (remainder filled in from reference TRBV7-6 and TRBJ2-3): GAGVSQSPRYKVTKRGQDVALRCDPISGHVSLYWYRQALGQGPEFLTYFNYEAQQDKSGLPNDRFSAERPEGSISTLTIQRTEQRDSAMYRCASSHLGAEDYRVDTQYFGPGTRLTVL.

In this sample, this clonotype turned up a few times. The chain employs TRBV6-1 and TRBJ2-3; the D gene could be TRBD1 or TRBD2 (5 bases each). Germline V gives CDR1 MNHNS, CDR2 SASEGT. The CDR3 is 14 amino acids. Trimming stripped 10 bases from V and 2 bases from J, with 16 bases between. In DNA, the CDR3 is TGTGCCACCCTTCCGGGACCGATCACAGATACGCAGTATTTT. Amino acid sequence: CATLPGPITDTQYF.

The chain uses TRBV6-2 or TRBV6-3 and TRBJ2-1; 9 nucleotides agree with TRBD1. The CDR3 consists of 15 residues. CDR1 is MNHEY, CDR2 SVGEGT, per germline. The V and J ends lost 4 bases and 6 bases, in that order; junction bases with no gene match: 7. The CDR3 spells CASSLTGGLGNEQFF. The CDR3 nucleotides read TGTGCCAGCAGTTTGACAGGGGGATTGGGCAATGAGCAGTTCTTC.

This clonotype was counted once. The chain uses TRBV12-3 or TRBV12-4 and TRBJ2-3; 12 nucleotides agree with TRBD2. Germline trimming cut 0 bases from V and 3 bases from J; bases unmatched to any gene: 7. The CDR3 sequence is 18 residues long. The CDR3 DNA follows: TGTGCCAGCAGTTTAGCTTTTACGACTAGCGGGAGAACAGATACGCAGTATTTT. Translating gives CASSLAFTTSGRTDTQYF.

The sample holds a few counts of this clonotype. The chain uses TRBV6-1 and TRBJ2-7; TRBD1 agrees at 12 bases. The V segment lost 4 bases and the J segment 6 bases; nucleotides outside the gene matches: 7. Looked up from germline, CDR1 is MNHNS and CDR2 is SASEGT. The CDR3 spans 15 residues. CDR3 bases: TGTGCCAGCAGTGCTCCGGGACAGGGGGCGGTCGAGCAGTACTTC. Translating gives CASSAPGQGAVEQYF.

The chain has TRBV6-6 and TRBJ2-5; D may be TRBD2 (6 bases). With 2 bases removed from V and 5 bases from J, the gap between germline ends came to 21 bases. CDR1 and CDR2 from the germline V gene are MNHNY and SVGAGI (reference sequence). This CDR3 spans 17 amino acids. In DNA, the CDR3 is TGTGCCAGCAGTTACGCGTCGCCAGGGCCCGCGGGGGAGACCCAGTACTTC. Protein: CASSYASPGPAGETQYF.

V usage is TRBV6-6 and J usage is TRBJ2-3; 9 bases map to TRBD1. The ends lost 6 bases at V and 3 bases at J; junction bases unmatched: 7. CDR3 size: 15 residues. Per germline, CDR1 MNHNY and CDR2 SVGAGI (reference sequence). This chain's CDR3 is CASRQDRGGTDTQYF. The CDR3 DNA reads TGTGCCAGCAGACAGGACAGGGGAGGTACAGATACGCAGTATTTT.

The sample holds a few counts of this clonotype. This chain joins TRBV3-1 and TRBJ2-3; D uncertain. CDR1 is LGHDT, CDR2 YNNKEL, per germline (reference sequence). Trimming removed 0 bases from V and 6 bases from J, with 10 bases in between. This CDR3 is 14 amino acids long. The CDR3 loop reads CASSQEPLSDTQYF. DNA for the CDR3: TGTGCCAGCAGCCAAGAGCCACTCTCTGATACGCAGTATTTT.

This clonotype has just a few counts. This chain joins TRBV27 and TRBJ2-3; 14 bases fit TRBD2. Trimming cost V 6 bases and J 3 bases; bases outside gene matches: 11. The CDR3 consists of 18 residues. The germline V gene encodes CDR1 MNHEY and CDR2 SMNVEV (reference sequence). CDR3 amino acids: CASRRLAGGHTVTDTQYF. The CDR3 DNA follows: TGTGCCAGCAGGAGACTAGCGGGGGGGCACACAGTGACAGATACGCAGTATTTT.

The chain combines TRBV5-4 with TRBJ2-1, with TRBD2 identical over 11 bases. Trimming at V came to 3 bases and at J to 4 bases, leaving 6 bases not matched to a gene. Looked up from germline, CDR1 is SGHNT and CDR2 is YYREEE (reference sequence). This CDR3 has 16 amino acids. The CDR3 DNA follows: TGTGCCAGCAGCTCCGGGACTAGCGGAAATTACAATGAGCAGTTCTTC. The encoded protein is CASSSGTSGNYNEQFF.

This clonotype has more than one count but fewer than ten. The chain is built from TRBV11-1 and TRBJ2-1; the match to TRBD2 covers 10 bases. CDR1 SGHAT and CDR2 FQDESV come from the germline V gene (reference sequence). V shed 4 bases and J 2 bases; nucleotides not matched to a gene: 5. This CDR3 has 16 residues. The CDR3 protein is CASSSVAGGAYNEQFF. As DNA, the CDR3 is TGTGCCAGCAGCTCAGTAGCGGGAGGAGCCTACAATGAGCAGTTCTTC. The variable domain in full, completed from reference TRBV11-1 and TRBJ2-1, reads EAEVAQSPRYKITEKSQAVAFWCDPISGHATLYWYRQILGQGPELLVQFQDESVVDDSQLPKDRFSAERLKGVDSTLKIQPAELGDSAMYLCASSSVAGGAYNEQFFGPGTRLTVL.

The gene calls are TRBV6-1 and TRBJ1-5; 10 nucleotides align to TRBD1. V dropped 7 bases and J dropped 7; count of bases not matched to a gene: 10. The germline gives CDR1 MNHNS, CDR2 SASEGT. The CDR3 runs to 15 residues. The CDR3 nucleotides read TGTGCCAGCAAACTAAGACAGGGGGCTTGGCAGCCCCAGCATTTT. Protein sequence: CASKLRQGAWQPQHF.

The chain has TRBV6-5 and TRBJ2-3; D unresolved. The germline V and J ends were trimmed by 7 bases and 0 bases, with 8 bases remaining between them. The CDR3 consists of 13 residues. Germline V gene sequence: CDR1 MNHEY, CDR2 SVGAGI. The CDR3 bases are TGTGCCAGCACGGCGTATAGCACAGATACGCAGTATTTT. Its translation: CASTAYSTDTQYF.

Only a few counts were recorded for this clonotype. The rearrangement joins TRBV10-3 to TRBJ1-6, with 8 bases matching TRBD1. Germline values: CDR1 ENHRY, CDR2 SYGVKD. The CDR3 length is 15 residues. V dropped 3 bases and J dropped 7; count of bases not matched to a gene: 5. The CDR3 sequence is CAISDLDRENSPLHF. DNA of the CDR3: TGTGCCATCAGTGATTTGGACAGGGAAAATTCACCCCTCCACTTT.

This chain uses TRBV10-3 with TRBJ1-2; weak D call: TRBD1 (5 bases). From germline, CDR1 is ENHRY and CDR2 SYGVKD. This CDR3 has 15 residues. The V end was cut by 2 bases, the J end by 5 bases, with 15 bases between. In DNA, the CDR3 is TGTGCCATCAGTGAGGAGGGGCTGGCCTTATATGGCTACACCTTC. It yields the protein CAISEEGLALYGYTF.

V gene TRBV6-5 combines with J gene TRBJ2-7, with TRBD1 matching 7 bases. This CDR3 is 14 amino acids long. The germline CDR1 and CDR2 sequences are MNHEY and SVGAGI. J was trimmed by 3 bases and V by 2 bases; bases with no gene match: 4. The CDR3 nucleotides are TGTGCCAGCAGTTACACAGGGGTACGCTACGAGCAGTACTTC. Translated, it gives CASSYTGVRYEQYF.

This clonotype came up a few times. The chain is built from TRBV20-1 and TRBJ2-5; maybe TRBD2 (6 bases). CDR1 is DFQATT and CDR2 is SNEGSKA in the germline V gene (reference sequence). The CDR3 loop spans 15 amino acids. V was pared by 3 bases and J by 5 bases, with 19 bases between. The CDR3 is CSARAFRGSGETQYF. The DNA of the CDR3 is TGCAGTGCTAGGGCCTTCCGAGGGAGCGGGGAGACCCAGTACTTC.

This clonotype appeared a few times. The chain has TRBV10-3 and TRBJ2-3, with D hard to call. The CDR3 covers 14 residues. Germline lookup yields CDR1 ENHRY and CDR2 SYGVKD. V lost 7 bases and J lost 3, with 14 bases in between. The DNA of the CDR3 is TGTGCCATCAAAATGGTCTTTACGACAGATACGCAGTATTTT. This sequence encodes CAIKMVFTTDTQYF.

A few counts support this clonotype. The chain combines TRBV6-1 with TRBJ2-7; the D gene is possibly TRBD1 (5 bases). Germline V gives CDR1 MNHNS, CDR2 SASEGT. Trimming removed 6 bases at V and 0 bases at J, with 12 bases between. CDR3 length: 14 amino acids. This chain's CDR3 is CASSSQDISYEQYF. The CDR3 DNA is TGTGCCAGCAGCTCACAGGACATCTCCTACGAGCAGTACTTC.

The rearrangement uses TRBV6-5 and TRBJ1-1, with no clear D. V dropped 5 bases and J dropped 6 bases, with 13 bases sitting between them. The CDR3 covers 13 residues. Germline CDR1 and CDR2: MNHEY and SVGAGI. CDR3 sequence reads: CASSTLDPPEAFF. CDR3 DNA sequence: TGTGCCAGCAGTACACTCGACCCCCCTGAAGCTTTCTTT.

The chain recombines TRBV28 with TRBJ2-7; 10 nucleotides match TRBD2. Germline CDR1 is MDHEN and CDR2 is SYDVKM. The junction had 11 bases not matched to a gene; V was cut back by 6 bases and J by 3 bases. The CDR3 contains 16 residues. This CDR3 reads CASSPPELAGIYEQYF. The CDR3 coding sequence is TGTGCCAGCAGCCCGCCGGAACTAGCGGGGATCTACGAGCAGTACTTC.

This clonotype was picked up many times. V usage is TRBV4-1 and J usage is TRBJ2-5; the D is unclear. The CDR3 sequence is 14 residues long. Trimming left V 4 bases short and J 5 bases short, with 14 bases between. In germline, CDR1 is MGHRA, CDR2 YSYEKL. CDR3 loop: CASSPGVAGETQYF. For the CDR3, the DNA is TGCGCCAGCAGCCCCGGCGTAGCAGGCGAGACCCAGTACTTC.

This clonotype was seen repeatedly, ten times or more. The chain has TRBV6-2 or TRBV6-3 and TRBJ2-7; 7 bases match TRBD1. The CDR3 length is 15 residues. Germline V gene lookup returns CDR1 MNHEY and CDR2 SVGEGT. Trimming at V came to 1 base and at J to 0 bases, leaving 3 bases not matched to a gene. Here the CDR3 reads CASSYFRGSSYEQYF. In DNA form, the CDR3 reads TGTGCCAGCAGTTACTTCAGGGGGTCCTCCTACGAGCAGTACTTC.